This TCR beta chain is from a study of a mutant IDH1 vaccine in newly diagnosed glioma. CDR1 is ENHRY, CDR2 SYGVKD, per germline. Trimming took 4 bases from V and 5 from J; bases not matched to a gene: 7. The CDR3 sequence is 14 residues long. On this clone itself: No antigen is known for it.

Time point: week 35, safety follow-up. Doses consisted of 300 ug of mutant IDH1 20-mer peptide each, paired with topical imiquimod. Broader study findings: Changes to the top peripheral T cell clonotypes appeared unrelated to pseudoprogression.

TCRdb's table, derived via immunoSEQ multiplex PCR, lists solely in-frame clones and lacks some. The table lists over 30,000 clones, roughly 80% of them singletons. This receptor was identified in a woman aged 25-40 years with glioma. Some clones in this sample may be carry-over from other donors' samples. The sequences come from PBMCs, collected from a glioma patient whose treatment included an IDH1 peptide vaccine. The J gene is TRBJ2-5, the V gene TRBV10-3; TRBD2 matches 7 bases. CDR3 region: CAISGRGEGETQYF. The CDR3 nucleotides are TGTGCCATCAGTGGCCGCGGGGAGGGGGAGACCCAGTACTTC.